This T cell receptor (beta chain) was sequenced in a study of blood T cell repertoires in COVID-19. Study background: COVID-19 samples, acute and convalescent, were from the United States, Italy and Spain. Sources were T cells, B-cell-depleted T cells, or PBMCs; the material itself was cDNA or gDNA.

TCRdb's table, derived via immunoSEQ multiplex PCR, lists solely in-frame clones and lacks some. The data contain 250,000 or so clones, around 88% of them singletons. This clone was recorded once. CDR1 is MNHEY and CDR2 is SVGAGI in the germline V gene. After removal of 8 bases from V and 6 bases from J, the junction contained 8 bases not matched to a gene. The CDR3 sequence is 14 residues long. The rearrangement links TRBV6-5 to TRBJ1-3, with 9 bases lining up with TRBD1. The TCR comes from a woman aged 25 to 39 with COVID-19, enrolled during active disease. The sample was peripheral blood. The CDR3 loop reads CASSPGQGVNTIYF. CDR3 coding DNA: TGTGCCAGCTCGCCGGGACAGGGAGTAAACACCATATATTTT.